The 9 T cell receptor beta chains presented below share a single source sample, sequenced in a study of blood T cell repertoires in COVID-19. Assay: immunoSEQ multiplex PCR; the TCRdb copy retains only in-frame clones and omits some. The sample gives over 200,000 clones, approximately 91% of which show up once; roughly 2.5% is in the top ten. Source material: peripheral blood. Receptors were obtained from a woman aged 55-69 years with acute or convalescent COVID-19.

The chain combines TRBV7-2 with TRBJ1-6; 7 bases agree with TRBD1. V was pared by 5 bases and J by 4 bases, with 17 bases of the junction left unmatched. CDR3 length: 19 amino acids. Germline CDR1 reads SGHTA; CDR2 reads FQGNSA. The DNA for the CDR3 is TGTGCCAGCAGCCCGTCATTTAAAACAGGGGTCTCGTATAATTCACCCCTCCACTTT. Its protein is CASSPSFKTGVSYNSPLHF.

The chain links TRBV7-9 to TRBJ1-2; 8 positions match TRBD1. With 5 bases clipped from V and 7 bases from J, the junction kept 15 bases outside the gene matches. Germline-derived CDR1 and CDR2 are SEHNR and FQNEAQ (reference sequence). The CDR3 length is 16 residues. CDR3 bases: TGTGCCAGCAGCCCCGGGAGGACAGGGCCCCTGGGTGGCTACACCTTC. Its protein is CASSPGRTGPLGGYTF.

The J gene is TRBJ2-2, the V gene TRBV9, with 7 bases fitting TRBD2. The CDR3 has 17 residues. CDR1 is SGDLS, CDR2 YYNGEE, per germline. The trim removed 1 base at V and 4 bases at J, leaving 10 bases unmatched. The CDR3 region is CASSVTWGGSLTGELFF. CDR3 sequence (DNA): TGTGCCAGCAGCGTAACATGGGGGGGTAGCCTCACCGGGGAGCTGTTTTTT.

V is TRBV5-1 and J is TRBJ2-3, with D perhaps matching TRBD2 (6 bases). V was trimmed by 5 bases and J by 6 bases, leaving 19 bases between them. This CDR3 has 15 amino acids. Germline V gene lookup returns CDR1 SGHRS and CDR2 YFSETQ. The DNA for the CDR3 is TGCGCCAGCAGTACCTTAACGGGGGTAGCGGATACGCAGTATTTT. Its protein is CASSTLTGVADTQYF.

The chain joins TRBV5-1 to TRBJ1-4; the match to TRBD1 covers 7 bases. CDR3 length equals 14 residues. Germline V CDR1 and CDR2: SGHRS, YFSETQ. Trimming at V came to 3 bases and at J to 7 bases, leaving 6 bases not matched to a gene. The CDR3 bases are TGCGCCAGCAGCTGGAGGGGGCTTGGTGAAAAACTGTTTTTT. It is translated as CASSWRGLGEKLFF.

The chain uses TRBV7-2 and TRBJ2-1; D not certain. Germline values: CDR1 SGHTA, CDR2 FQGNSA. V was cut by 1 base and J by 7 bases, with 11 bases left in between. The CDR3 covers 14 residues. The DNA of the CDR3 is TGTGCCAGCAGCTTAGAGTTCTCCGGGAATGAGCAGTTCTTC. It is translated as CASSLEFSGNEQFF.

The genes are TRBV7-2 and TRBJ1-5; 7 bases are shared with TRBD1. CDR3 length: 17 residues. The trim removed 5 bases at V and 0 bases at J, leaving 10 bases unmatched. CDR1 and CDR2 (germline): SGHTA, FQGNSA. CDR3 DNA sequence: TGTGCCAGCAGCCCCAGGGGGGCAGGGCTTAGCAATCAGCCCCAGCATTTT. It codes for CASSPRGAGLSNQPQHF. Together with reference TRBV7-2 and TRBJ1-5, the CDR3 gives the full variable domain: GAGVSQSPSNKVTEKGKDVELRCDPISGHTALYWYRQSLGQGLEFLIYFQGNSAPDKSGLPSDRFSAERTGGSVSTLTIQRTQQEDSAVYLCASSPRGAGLSNQPQHFGDGTRLSIL.

The DNA for the CDR3 is TGTGCCGGGGCGGCGCGGGGCACCGGGGAGCTGTTTTTT. It encodes CAGAARGTGELFF. The chain couples TRBV2 to TRBJ2-2; perhaps TRBD2 as D (6 bases). This CDR3 comprises 13 residues. The V end lost 11 bases, the J end lost 4 bases, and 14 bases lay between the germline ends. Germline values: CDR1 SNHLY, CDR2 FYNNEI.

This clone was detected only once. Germline and junction disagree at one end, which may indicate a read error. This chain joins TRBV19 and TRBJ1-5, with D tentatively TRBD1 (6 bases). The germline V gene has CDR1 LNHDA and CDR2 SQIVND (reference sequence). This CDR3 contains 13 residues. CDR3 loop: CASRTGSHQPQHF. CDR3 bases: TGTGCCAGTAGGACAGGTAGCCATCAGCCCCAGCATTTT.